This T cell receptor beta chain came from a study of T cells in Graves' hyperthyroidism and ophthalmopathy. Authors of the study amplified TCR beta CDR3 regions from RNA transcripts. HTBI primers were employed in a first-round RT-PCR of the TCR CDR3. TCRdb analysed the multiplex PCR reads with MiXCR anew, one entry per CDR3 protein. There are hundreds of thousands of distinct CDR3 sequences in the sample; 14% occur only once, and 10% lies in the top ten. The PBMCs studied were ones that came from 10 ml fresh peripheral blood. The CDR3 is 17 residues long. V lost 5 bases, J lost 6 bases, and 23 bases lay in between. CDR1 and CDR2 from the germline V gene are MNHEY and SVGEGT.

The sample consisted of blood. The rearrangement uses TRBV6-2 or TRBV6-3 and TRBJ2-1, with a tentative D call TRBD2 (6 bases). This receptor was taken from a woman under 30 with Graves' hyperthyroidism. This chain's CDR3 is CASSQIPVGGKANEQFF. CDR3 sequence (DNA): TGTGCCAGCAGTCAAATCCCGGTGGGAGGAAAGGCCAATGAGCAGTTCTTC.